These T cell receptor beta chains were read from a single sample in a study of T cells in Graves' hyperthyroidism and ophthalmopathy. From the multiplex PCR reads, TCRdb called clonotypes with MiXCR, one entry per CDR3 protein. The sample records about 360,000 distinct CDR3 sequences, roughly 13% being singletons. The sample taken for sequencing was blood. Source of these receptors: a man younger than 40 with Graves' hyperthyroidism that later progressed to Graves' ophthalmopathy. CDR3s leave out the opening cysteine and the closing phenylalanine or tryptophan. Fields, in order: V gene, clone size, J gene, CDR3 protein. Clone sizes are given selectively: once, few, many, or a class where the clone is expanded.

v_gene: TRBV30; abundance: many; j_gene: TRBJ2-2; CDR3aa: AWSVLGELF
v_gene: TRBV28; abundance: many; j_gene: TRBJ1-5; CDR3aa: ASSSGTRAQPQH
v_gene: TRBV6-1; abundance: many; j_gene: TRBJ2-3; CDR3aa: ASSEGTSGGADTQY
v_gene: TRBV27; abundance: many; j_gene: TRBJ1-6; CDR3aa: AGQQGSSPLH
v_gene: TRBV12-3/TRBV12-4; abundance: many; j_gene: TRBJ2-5; CDR3aa: ASSKSGGQETQY
v_gene: TRBV10-3; abundance: many; j_gene: TRBJ2-3; CDR3aa: AISAIAGLGTDTQY
v_gene: TRBV12-5; abundance: -; j_gene: TRBJ2-7; CDR3aa: ASGLIPGTGVTYEQY
v_gene: TRBV7-9; abundance: few; j_gene: TRBJ2-3; CDR3aa: ASSIREVLTDTQY
v_gene: TRBV15; abundance: many; j_gene: TRBJ1-6; CDR3aa: ATSSNNSPLH
v_gene: TRBV4-2; abundance: few; j_gene: TRBJ1-5; CDR3aa: ASSQEGAVNQPQH
v_gene: TRBV7-9; abundance: many; j_gene: TRBJ1-4; CDR3aa: ASSKQGWSEKLF
v_gene: TRBV7-9; abundance: -; j_gene: TRBJ1-1; CDR3aa: ASRRGQLSTEAF
v_gene: TRBV19; abundance: few; j_gene: TRBJ1-5; CDR3aa: ASSTYDGNSNQPQH
v_gene: TRBV28; abundance: few; j_gene: TRBJ1-1; CDR3aa: ASSGQDPTGNTEAF
v_gene: TRBV20-1; abundance: many; j_gene: TRBJ2-5; CDR3aa: SAKTETQY
v_gene: TRBV7-9; abundance: many; j_gene: TRBJ2-7; CDR3aa: ASSPRDTYEQY